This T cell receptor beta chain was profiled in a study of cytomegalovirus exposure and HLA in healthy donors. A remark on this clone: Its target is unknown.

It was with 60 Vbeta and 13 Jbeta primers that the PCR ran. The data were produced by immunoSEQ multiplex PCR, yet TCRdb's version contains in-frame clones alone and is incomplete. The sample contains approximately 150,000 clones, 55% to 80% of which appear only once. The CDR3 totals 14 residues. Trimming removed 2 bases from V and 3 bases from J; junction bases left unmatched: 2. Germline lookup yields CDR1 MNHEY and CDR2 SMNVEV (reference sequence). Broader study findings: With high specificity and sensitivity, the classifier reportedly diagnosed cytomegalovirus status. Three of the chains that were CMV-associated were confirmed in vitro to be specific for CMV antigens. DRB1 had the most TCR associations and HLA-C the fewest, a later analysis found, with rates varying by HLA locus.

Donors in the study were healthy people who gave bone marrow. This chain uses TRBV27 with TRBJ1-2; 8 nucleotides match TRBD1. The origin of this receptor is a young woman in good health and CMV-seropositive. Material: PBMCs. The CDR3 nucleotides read TGTGCCAGCAGTTTAGACAGGGGTCACTATGGCTACACCTTC. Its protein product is CASSLDRGHYGYTF.